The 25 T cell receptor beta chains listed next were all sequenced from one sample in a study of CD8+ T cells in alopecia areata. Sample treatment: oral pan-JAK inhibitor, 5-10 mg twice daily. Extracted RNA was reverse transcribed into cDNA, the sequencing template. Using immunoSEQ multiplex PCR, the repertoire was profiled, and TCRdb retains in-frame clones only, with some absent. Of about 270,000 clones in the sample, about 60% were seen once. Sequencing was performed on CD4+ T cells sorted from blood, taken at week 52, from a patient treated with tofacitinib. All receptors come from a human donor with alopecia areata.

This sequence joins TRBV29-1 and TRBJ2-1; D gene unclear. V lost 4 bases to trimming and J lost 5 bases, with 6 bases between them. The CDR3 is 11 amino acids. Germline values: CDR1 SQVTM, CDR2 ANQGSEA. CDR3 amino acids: CSVVGDNEQFF. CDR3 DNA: TGCAGCGTTGTTGGGGACAATGAGCAGTTCTTC.

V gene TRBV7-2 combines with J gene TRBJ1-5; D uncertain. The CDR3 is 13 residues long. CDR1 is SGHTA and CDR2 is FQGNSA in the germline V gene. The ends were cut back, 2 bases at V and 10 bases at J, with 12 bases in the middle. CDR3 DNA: TGTGCCAGCAGCTTATGGGTGGTAGAACCCCAGCATTTT. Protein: CASSLWVVEPQHF.

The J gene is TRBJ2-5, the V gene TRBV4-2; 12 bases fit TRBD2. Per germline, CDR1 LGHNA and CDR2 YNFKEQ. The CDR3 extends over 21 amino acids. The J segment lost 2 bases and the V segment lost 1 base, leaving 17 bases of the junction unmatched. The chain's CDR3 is CASSQARPGLTSGGKQETQYF. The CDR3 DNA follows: TGTGCCAGCAGCCAAGCTAGGCCGGGCCTAACTAGCGGGGGGAAACAAGAGACCCAGTACTTC.

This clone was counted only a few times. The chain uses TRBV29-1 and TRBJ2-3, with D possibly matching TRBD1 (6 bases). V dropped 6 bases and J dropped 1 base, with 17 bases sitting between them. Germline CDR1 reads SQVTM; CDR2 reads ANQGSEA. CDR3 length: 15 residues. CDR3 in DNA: TGCAGCGTAGATAGCCAGGGGCCCCGCACAGATACGCAGTATTTT. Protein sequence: CSVDSQGPRTDTQYF.

The CDR3 reads CASSSGGTANTEAFF. CDR3 nucleotide sequence: TGTGCCAGCAGTTCAGGGGGCACGGCGAACACTGAAGCTTTCTTT. The chain is built from TRBV7-8 and TRBJ1-1; 8 bases line up with TRBD1. With V trimmed by 6 bases and J by 1 base, 7 bases remained unmatched. Germline CDR1 reads SGHVS; CDR2 reads FQNEAQ. This CDR3 spans 15 amino acids.

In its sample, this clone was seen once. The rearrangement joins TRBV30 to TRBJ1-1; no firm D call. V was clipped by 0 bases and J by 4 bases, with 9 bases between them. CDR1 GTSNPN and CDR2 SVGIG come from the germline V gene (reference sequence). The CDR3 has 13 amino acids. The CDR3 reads CAWSVALSTEAFF. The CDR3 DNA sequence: TGTGCCTGGAGTGTAGCGCTTAGCACTGAAGCTTTCTTT. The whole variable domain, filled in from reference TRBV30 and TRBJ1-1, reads SQTIHQWPATLVQPVGSPLSLECTVEGTSNPNLYWYRQAAGRGLQLLFYSVGIGQISSEVPQNLSASRPQDRQFILSSKKLLLSDSGFYLCAWSVALSTEAFFGQGTRLTVV.

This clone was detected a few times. CDR3 in DNA: TGTGCCAGCAGCTCCCTGAGGAACTCTGGGGCCAACGTCCTGACTTTC. As protein: CASSSLRNSGANVLTF. This rearrangement joins TRBV7-9 to TRBJ2-6; D gene uncertain. V shed 4 bases and J shed 0 bases, with 10 bases lying between them. The germline gives CDR1 SEHNR, CDR2 FQNEAQ (reference sequence). This CDR3 is 16 amino acids long. The full variable domain, in which reference TRBV7-9 and TRBJ2-6 provide the parts outside the CDR3, is DTGVSQNPRHKITKRGQNVTFRCDPISEHNRLYWYRQTLGQGPEFLTYFQNEAQLEKSRLLSDRFSAERPKGSFSTLEIQRTEQGDSAMYLCASSSLRNSGANVLTFGAGSRLTVL.

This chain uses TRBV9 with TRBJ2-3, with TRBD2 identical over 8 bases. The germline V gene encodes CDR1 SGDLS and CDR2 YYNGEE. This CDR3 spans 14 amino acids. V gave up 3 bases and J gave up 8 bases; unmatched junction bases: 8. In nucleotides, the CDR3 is TGTGCCAGCAGCGCCGACGGACTAGCCGGTACGCAGTATTTT. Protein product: CASSADGLAGTQYF.

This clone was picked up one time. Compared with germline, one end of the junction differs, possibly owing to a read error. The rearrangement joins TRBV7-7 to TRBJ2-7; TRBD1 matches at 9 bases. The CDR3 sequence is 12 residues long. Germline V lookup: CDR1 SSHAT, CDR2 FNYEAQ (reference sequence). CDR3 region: CASSMTGGEQYF. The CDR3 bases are TGTGCTAGCAGCATGACAGGGGGCGAGCAGTACTTC.

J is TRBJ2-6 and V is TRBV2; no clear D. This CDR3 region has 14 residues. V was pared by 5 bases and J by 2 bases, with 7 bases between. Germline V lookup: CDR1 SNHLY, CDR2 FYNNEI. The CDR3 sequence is CASSPWTGANVLTF. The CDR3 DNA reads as TGTGCCAGCAGTCCCTGGACTGGGGCCAACGTCCTGACTTTC.

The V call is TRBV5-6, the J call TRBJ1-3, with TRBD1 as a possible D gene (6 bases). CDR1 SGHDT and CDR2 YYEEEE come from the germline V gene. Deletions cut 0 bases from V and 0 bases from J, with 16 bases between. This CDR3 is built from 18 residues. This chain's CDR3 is CASSLGRDIISSGNTIYF. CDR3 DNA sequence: TGTGCCAGCAGCTTGGGTCGGGACATAATCTCCTCTGGAAACACCATATATTTT.

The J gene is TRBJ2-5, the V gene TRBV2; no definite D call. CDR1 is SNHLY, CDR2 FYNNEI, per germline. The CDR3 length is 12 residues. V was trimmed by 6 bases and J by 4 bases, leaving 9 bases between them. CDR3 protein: CASRFSAETQYF. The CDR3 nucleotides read TGTGCCAGCAGGTTCAGCGCAGAGACCCAGTACTTC. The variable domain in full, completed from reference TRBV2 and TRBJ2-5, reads EPEVTQTPSHQVTQMGQEVILRCVPISNHLYFYWYRQILGQKVEFLVSFYNNEISEKSEIFDDQFSVERPDGSNFTLKIRSTKLEDSAMYFCASRFSAETQYFGPGTRLLVL.

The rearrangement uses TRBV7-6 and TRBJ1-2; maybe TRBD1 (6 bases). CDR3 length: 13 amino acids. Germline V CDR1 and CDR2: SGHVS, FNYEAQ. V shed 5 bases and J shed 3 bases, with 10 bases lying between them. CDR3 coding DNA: TGTGCCAGCAGCGCGGACAGTGACTATGGCTACACCTTC. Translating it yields CASSADSDYGYTF. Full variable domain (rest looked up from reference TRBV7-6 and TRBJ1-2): GAGVSQSPRYKVTKRGQDVALRCDPISGHVSLYWYRQALGQGPEFLTYFNYEAQQDKSGLPNDRFSAERPEGSISTLTIQRTEQRDSAMYRCASSADSDYGYTFGSGTRLTVV.

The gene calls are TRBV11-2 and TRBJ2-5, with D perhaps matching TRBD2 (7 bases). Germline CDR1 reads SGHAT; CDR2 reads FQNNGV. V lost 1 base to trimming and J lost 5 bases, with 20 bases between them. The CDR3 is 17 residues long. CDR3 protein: CASSLVRRAGALETQYF. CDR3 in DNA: TGTGCCAGCAGCTTAGTTCGTCGGGCGGGGGCTTTGGAGACCCAGTACTTC.

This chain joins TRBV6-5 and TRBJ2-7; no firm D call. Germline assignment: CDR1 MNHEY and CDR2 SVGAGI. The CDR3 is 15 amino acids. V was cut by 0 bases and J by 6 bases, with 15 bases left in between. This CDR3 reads CASSYSTPASAEQYF. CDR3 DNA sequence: TGTGCCAGCAGTTACTCGACTCCCGCCTCGGCCGAGCAGTACTTC.

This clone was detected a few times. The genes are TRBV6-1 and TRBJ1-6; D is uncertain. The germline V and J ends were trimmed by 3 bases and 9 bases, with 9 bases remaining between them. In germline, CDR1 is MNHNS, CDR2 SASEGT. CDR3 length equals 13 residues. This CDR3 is CASSEAGLSPLHF. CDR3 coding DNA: TGTGCCAGCAGTGAGGCCGGACTTTCACCCCTCCACTTT.

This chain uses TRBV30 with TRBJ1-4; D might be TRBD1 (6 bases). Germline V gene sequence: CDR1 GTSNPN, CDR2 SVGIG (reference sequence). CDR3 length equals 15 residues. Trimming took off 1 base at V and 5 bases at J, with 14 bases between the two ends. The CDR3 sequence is CAWSGQVRGNEKLFF. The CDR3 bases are TGTGCCTGGAGTGGACAGGTCAGAGGCAATGAAAAACTGTTTTTT.

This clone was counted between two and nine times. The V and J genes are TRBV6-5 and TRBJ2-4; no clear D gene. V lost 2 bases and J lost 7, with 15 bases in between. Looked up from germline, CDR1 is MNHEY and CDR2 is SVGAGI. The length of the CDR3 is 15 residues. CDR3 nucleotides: TGTGCCAGCAGTTACGTACGCGACCCTGGGAACATTCAGTACTTC. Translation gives CASSYVRDPGNIQYF.

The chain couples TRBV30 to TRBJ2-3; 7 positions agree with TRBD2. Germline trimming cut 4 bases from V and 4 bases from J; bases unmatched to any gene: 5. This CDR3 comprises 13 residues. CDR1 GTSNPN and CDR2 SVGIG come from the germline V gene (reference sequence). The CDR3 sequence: CAWNKAGADTQYF. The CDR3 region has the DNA TGTGCCTGGAATAAGGCGGGGGCAGATACGCAGTATTTT.

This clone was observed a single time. The DNA for the CDR3 is TGTGCCTGGGCTTATAACTATGGCTACACCTTC. It codes for CAWAYNYGYTF. The V and J genes are TRBV30 and TRBJ1-2; D unclear. The CDR3 totals 11 residues. The germline V gene encodes CDR1 GTSNPN and CDR2 SVGIG (reference sequence). With 5 bases removed from V and 1 base from J, the gap between germline ends came to 5 bases.

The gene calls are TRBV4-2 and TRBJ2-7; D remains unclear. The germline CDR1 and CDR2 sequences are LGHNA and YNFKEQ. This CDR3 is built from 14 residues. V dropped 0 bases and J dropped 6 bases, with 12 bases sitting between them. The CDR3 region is CASSQDVRRSEQYF. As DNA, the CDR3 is TGTGCCAGCAGCCAAGATGTACGTCGCTCCGAGCAGTACTTC.

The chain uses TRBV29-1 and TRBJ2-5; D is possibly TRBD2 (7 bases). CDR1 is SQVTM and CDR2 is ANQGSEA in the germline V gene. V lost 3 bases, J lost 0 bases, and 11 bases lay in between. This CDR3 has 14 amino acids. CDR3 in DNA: TGCAGCGTTGACCCCGGGGGGCACCAAGAGACCCAGTACTTC. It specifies CSVDPGGHQETQYF.

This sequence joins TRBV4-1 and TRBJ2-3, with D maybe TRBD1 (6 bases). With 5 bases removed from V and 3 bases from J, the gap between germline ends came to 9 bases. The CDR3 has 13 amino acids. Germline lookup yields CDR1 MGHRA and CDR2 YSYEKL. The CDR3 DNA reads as TGCGCCAGCAGCGGGCAGGGGACAGATACGCAGTATTTT. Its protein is CASSGQGTDTQYF.

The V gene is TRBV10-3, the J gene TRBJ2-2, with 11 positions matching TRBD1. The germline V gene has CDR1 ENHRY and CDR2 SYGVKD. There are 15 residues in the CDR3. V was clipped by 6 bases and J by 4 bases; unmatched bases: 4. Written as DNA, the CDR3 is TGTGCCATCAGAGAGGACAGGGGGCCCACCGGGGAGCTGTTTTTT. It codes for CAIREDRGPTGELFF.

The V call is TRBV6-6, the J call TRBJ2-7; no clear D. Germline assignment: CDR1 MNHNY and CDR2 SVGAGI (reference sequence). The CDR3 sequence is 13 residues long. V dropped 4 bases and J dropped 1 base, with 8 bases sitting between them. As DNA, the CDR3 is TGTGCCAGCAGTTCCCCCGGGTCCTACGAGCAGTACTTC. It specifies CASSSPGSYEQYF.